The source of this T cell receptor (beta chain) is a study of blood T cells in healthy people across ages. A second PCR, run for roughly 7 to 12 cycles, used a sample-barcoded 5' primer plus a J-beta primer mix. MiXCR was run by TCRdb on the 5' RACE reads, yielding one entry per CDR3 protein. Of about 1,400,000 distinct CDR3 sequences detected, roughly 64% appear once; the ten largest clones hold roughly 6.3%. Whole-study results and caveats: Estimated diversity, derived from one million T cells, was regarded as an underestimate. A greater number of naive CD4+ cells and higher diversity distinguished long-lived donors from aged donors.

The CDR3 has 13 amino acids. Trimming took 1 base from V and 6 from J, leaving 8 bases between them. Germline-derived CDR1 and CDR2 are MNHEY and SVGEGT. Concerning this clonotype itself: What it binds is not known.

The chain has TRBV6-2 or TRBV6-3 and TRBJ2-3; D is unresolved. This TCR was recovered from a man aged 18 to 35 in good health. The material sequenced was blood. The DNA for the CDR3 is TGTGCCAGCAGTTACTTCCTTGCGGATACGCAGTATTTT. Translation: CASSYFLADTQYF.